The TCR beta chain described here comes from a study of cytomegalovirus exposure and HLA in healthy donors (TCRdb year 2017). Some background on the complete study: An earlier analysis of some 600 of the donors reported under 300 Gb of sequence data and around 100 million unique TCR beta sequences obtained from around 170 million T cells. Approximately 300 gigabases of sequencing data and 75 million to 85 million unique TCR sequences made up an early release that covered over 550 HLA-typed donors. Among the roughly 370 genotyped donors, approximately 82% belonged to the genetic ancestry cluster associated with self-reported Caucasian donors. The aim of the study was to test whether cataloging public T cell receptors could identify signatures of past pathogen exposure. The study profiled the T cell repertoires of some 610 subjects by immunosequencing and related them to cytomegalovirus serostatus. A separate validation cohort of some 130 different subjects was used in addition to the roughly 670-subject first cohort. High-throughput TCR immunosequencing, statistical association of individual TCRs with disease status, and machine learning were combined to predict cytomegalovirus infection status. A later analysis re-examined previously published TCR beta repertoires from more than 550 donors and added high-resolution HLA genotyping to investigate patterns of TCR occurrence. The later analysis used no new phenotypic data to find candidate immune exposures, relying instead on TCR beta sequences and their occurrence across donors. An earlier analysis of approximately 630 of the donors applied high-throughput TCR beta sequencing to assess whether each TCR beta V gene segment acted as functional or pseudogenic. Donor age, sex, ethnicity and CMV serostatus were compiled together with the repertoire data. A later genetic analysis took genome-wide SNP genotypes for about three fifths of the 666 donors and used that subset as a discovery cohort. Every repertoire in the discovery cohort had been generated on one and the same sequencing platform. HLA typing covered class I and class II loci at four-digit resolution. The number of donors typed differed by locus, with 629-630 for A, B, C, DRB1 and DQB1, 522 for DQA1, 600 to 610 for DPA1, and around 460 for DPB1. Several DR-DQ haplotypes were treated as single units for association and clustering because of strong linkage in the cohort. On average, around 240,000 unique TCR beta nucleotide sequences were sequenced per donor among a few hundred genotyped donors of the cohort, with 15% to 20% of those sequences being non-productive. The paper's findings and limits, for the study overall: Because HLA typing was missing for some donors at each locus, association tests included only the typed subset. In this cohort, only TCR beta chains were sequenced, and detectable features were limited by the absence of alpha or paired-chain data. CMV serostatus was the only immune exposure information available for the cohort. Most CMV-associated TCR beta chains appeared to be HLA-restricted in a later analysis, and the HLA associations seemed to be driven largely by CMV exposure. The authors suggested that the approach could potentially be generalized to other disease states and immunological phenotypes. In the study, around 150 TCR beta chains were listed as associated with cytomegalovirus. A later analysis found that HLA-associated TCR beta chains were more clonally expanded and had lower generation probabilities than equally common non-associated chains. A later genetic analysis associated a missense DCLRE1C variant with V-gene and J-gene trimming of TCR beta chains, and an independent cohort replicated the association. In vitro tests confirmed that a few of the cytomegalovirus-associated TCR beta chains recognize cytomegalovirus antigens. In a later analysis, the rate of TCR association differed among HLA loci, with DRB1 alleles having the most associated TCRs and HLA-C alleles having the fewest. Presence/absence analyses assumed roughly uniform sequencing depth across donors, an assumption that may not hold. Most TCR sequences were seen in very few donors, while some public TCRs were found in many individuals. Correlated functional status among segregating V segments might reflect linkage disequilibrium, but an unknown experimental factor could not be ruled out. Compared with the roughly 700-donor mean, donors in an Asian-associated ancestry cluster had fewer N-insertions in productive TCRs, according to a later genetic analysis. Some IMGT-functional V segments, including TRBV6-2 and TRBV6-3, could not be told apart with the 87-base-pair reads, so those segments were excluded. A cluster of highly shared sequence variants was judged likely to be a technical artifact of the sequencing pipeline. In an earlier analysis of roughly 500 of the donors, most TCR beta V segments appeared in productive rearrangements about 90% or about 30% of the time, broadly matching IMGT annotations. Strong co-occurrence of HLA alleles, especially DR and DQ, made assigning TCR associations to individual alleles difficult. At a false discovery rate of 0.05, a later analysis linked under 20,000 TCR beta sequences to specific HLA alleles. A later analysis reported that several top co-occurrence clusters appeared linked to parvovirus B19, influenza, CMV and Epstein-Barr virus. Roughly 15 rarely observed V segments, including chromosome 9 orphons, were excluded from the earlier analysis of about 610 of the donors because counts were too low. Cytomegalovirus status was reported to be diagnosed by the classifier with high specificity and sensitivity in both the original and validation cohorts. A further reported finding was that TCR beta sequences accurately predicted the HLA-A and HLA-B alleles for most subjects in the first cohort.

Library preparation used the immunoSEQ multiplex PCR assay. For the multiplex PCR, a mixture combining 60 forward primers for TCR Vbeta segments and 13 reverse primers for TCR Jbeta segments was used. Amplification of the CDR3 region of rearranged TCR beta genes was performed with a multiplex PCR assay on genomic DNA. The amplified TCR beta libraries were sequenced on the Illumina HiSeq System as 87-base-pair reads. The authors processed their data as follows. A later analysis counted about 80 million unique TCR beta chains across the 550 to 800 repertoires, and roughly 10 million of these chains were shared by at least two donors. A nearest-neighbor algorithm error-corrected the raw reads and collapsed the reads into unique sequences, merging closely related sequences to remove PCR and sequencing errors. V, D and J gene segments were assigned by aligning CDR3 sequences to IMGT reference sequences. For a sequence to be retained, a match of at least six nucleotides was required to both a V gene segment and a J gene segment. A rearrangement was called productive if the CDR3 had no stop codons and remained in frame with V and J, and every other rearrangement was called non-productive. CDR3 was defined according to IMGT convention as the region running from the second conserved V-encoded cysteine to the conserved J-encoded phenylalanine. Sequences without an unambiguous match to a single V gene segment were excluded from the earlier analysis of over 500 of the donors. In an earlier analysis of 587 of the donors, V segments were called functional above 56.7% productive rearrangements and were called segregating when the between-donor standard deviation exceeded 5%. A statistical classification framework was built to diagnose cytomegalovirus status from the catalog of TCR beta chain sequences. V and J gene assignment, in a later analysis, came from comparing TCR nucleotide sequences with IMGT/GENE-DB human TR gene sequences. Using the TCRdist pipeline, a later analysis assigned CDR3 sequences along with most-parsimonious VDJ recombination scenarios. A later analysis defined each TCR beta chain by its CDR3 amino acid sequence plus V-gene family, and excluded reads lacking a unique V-gene family. A later analysis removed 500 to 650 highly shared, low-generation-probability nucleotide sequences to deal with suspected cross-contamination and a sequencing artifact. In a later analysis, a clonal expansion index for each public chain was calculated from normalized within-repertoire ranks of inferred template counts. A later analysis computed generation probabilities with a VDJ recombination model fitted to out-of-frame rearrangements, and checked the results against IGoR. In a later analysis, hypergeometric tests were used to score TCR-TCR, TCR-HLA and TCR-CMV co-occurrence, with a repertoire-size bias correction applied to TCR pairs. False discovery rates were estimated in a later analysis by permuting HLA or CMV assignments 20 times. A later analysis grouped co-occurring TCRs with DBSCAN, adding TCRdist sequence similarity when clustering within HLA-allele-positive subsets. Repertoires with fewer than 30,000 or more than 120,000 public chains, plus five repertoires with anomalous nucleotide sharing, were excluded from co-occurrence clustering. In TCRdb, the immuneACCESS table is reduced to in-frame sequences with V and J assigned. These tables do not hold every clone; where another copy was compared, an unresolved V gene accounts for under half, and the others remain unexplained. Clone size and the V and J calls come from that table; the DNA yielded D and trimming. The sample data list over 95,000 clones, and 77% of these were observed just once. Approximately 11% of the sample is in the top ten clones.

Notes on this clone: What antigen it recognizes has not been identified. It has no much larger one-base neighbor in the sample; base qualities were not kept.

Trimming takes 3 bases from V and 0 bases from J, and the germline ends sit 12 bases apart. From the germline V gene (reference sequence), CDR1 is SEHNR and CDR2 is FQNEAQ. The CDR3 numbers 16 residues from cysteine through phenylalanine. The only DNA kept is the CDR3, 48 bases in frame from the first base. The cohort consisted of approximately 670 healthy bone marrow donors. All cohort members were sampled while nominally healthy, although unrecorded immune exposures were likely present. The donor tested CMV seropositive, placing the donor among the 250 to 350 seropositive members of the cohort. A peripheral blood sample was collected from each donor, and TCR beta sequencing was performed on peripheral blood mononuclear cells. Genomic DNA extraction from the blood cell samples was performed with the Qiagen DNeasy Blood Extraction Kit.

The clonotype was recovered from a man in his forties in good health and CMV-seropositive. The chain is made from TRBV7-9 and TRBJ1-3; tentative D gene TRBD1, with 6 bases matching. The sequenced sample was PBMCs. CDR3 sequence: CASSFHRDNSGNTIYF. Here is the DNA: TGTGCCAGCAGCTTTCACAGGGACAACTCTGGAAACACCATATATTTT.